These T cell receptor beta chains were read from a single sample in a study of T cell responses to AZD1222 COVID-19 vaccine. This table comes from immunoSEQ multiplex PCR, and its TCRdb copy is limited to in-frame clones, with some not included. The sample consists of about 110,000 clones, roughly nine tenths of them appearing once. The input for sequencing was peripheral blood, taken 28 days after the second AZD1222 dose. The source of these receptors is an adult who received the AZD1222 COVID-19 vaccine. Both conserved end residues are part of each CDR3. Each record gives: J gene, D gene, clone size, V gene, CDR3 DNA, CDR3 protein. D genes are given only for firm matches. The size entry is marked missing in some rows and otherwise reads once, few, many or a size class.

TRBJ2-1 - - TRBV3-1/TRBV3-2 TGTGCCAGCAGCCAAGGGTTTTCCTACAATGAGCAGTTCTTC CASSQGFSYNEQFF
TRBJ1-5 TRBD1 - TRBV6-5 TGTGCCAGCAGGAAGACAGGGGAGGATCAGCCCCAGCATTTT CASRKTGEDQPQHF
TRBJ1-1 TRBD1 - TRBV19 TGTGCCAGTAGTGTTACAGGGGTTATGAACACTGAAGCTTTCTTT CASSVTGVMNTEAFF
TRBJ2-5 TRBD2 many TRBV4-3 TGCGCCAGCAGCCAAGAGCGGGGGGGCCAAGAGACCCAGTACTTC CASSQERGGQETQYF
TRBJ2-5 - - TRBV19 TGTGCCAGTAGTATCCGAGGGGGCGGGGGACCGGGGACCCAGTACTTC CASSIRGGGGPGTQYF
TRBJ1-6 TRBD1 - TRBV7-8 TGTGCCACCAGCGGGACAGGGAATAATTCACCCCTCCACTTT CATSGTGNNSPLHF
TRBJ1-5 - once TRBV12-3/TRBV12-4 TGTGCCAGCAGTCGACGGTCCAGGGAACCCCAGCATTTT CASSRRSREPQHF
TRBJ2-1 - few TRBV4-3 TGCGCCAGCAGCCAAGAGGCGGGGAATGAGCAGTTCTTC CASSQEAGNEQFF
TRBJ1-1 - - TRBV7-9 TGTGCCAGCAGCCCCCGGGGGGGAGACGCTGAAGCTTTCTTT CASSPRGGDAEAFF
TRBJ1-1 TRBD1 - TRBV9 TGTGCCAGCAGCGTAGAAGGGGACAGGGGAAAGGCTGAAGCTTTCTTT CASSVEGDRGKAEAFF
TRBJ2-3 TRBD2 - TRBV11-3 TGTGCCAGCAGCTTAGGACTAGCAGCAGATACGCAGTATTTT CASSLGLAADTQYF
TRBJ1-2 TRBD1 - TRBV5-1 TGCGCCAGCAGCTCGGGACAGAACTATGGCTACACCTTC CASSSGQNYGYTF
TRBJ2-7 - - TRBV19 TGTGCCAGTAGTATTGGTGAGTCCTACGAGCAGTACTTC CASSIGESYEQYF
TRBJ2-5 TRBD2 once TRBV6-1 TGTGCCAGCAGTGAAGCCAGGAGCGGGGCCACCTCCCAGTACTTC CASSEARSGATSQYF
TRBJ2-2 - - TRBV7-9 TGTGCCAGCCCTACAGGGTACGGTCCCGGGGAGCTGTTTTTT CASPTGYGPGELFF
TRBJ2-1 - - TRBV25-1 TGTGCCAGCAGTGAAGGGACGCGCTCCTACAATGAGCAGTTCTTC CASSEGTRSYNEQFF
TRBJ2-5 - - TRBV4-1 TGCGCCAGCAGCCAAGATCCCCGCCCGGGGGAGACCCAGTACTTC CASSQDPRPGETQYF
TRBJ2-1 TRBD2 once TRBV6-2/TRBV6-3 TGTGCCAGCAGTTACTCGGGACCCTGGACTAGCGGGGGGCCTGGGAATGAGCAGTTCTTC CASSYSGPWTSGGPGNEQFF
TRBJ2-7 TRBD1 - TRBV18 TGTGCCAGCTCACCACCGACCCCGGGACAGGGGGCCGAGCAGTACTTC CASSPPTPGQGAEQYF
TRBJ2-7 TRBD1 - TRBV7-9 TGTGCCAGCAGCCAAGACCGGACAGGGCGTACCTACGAGCAGTACTTC CASSQDRTGRTYEQYF
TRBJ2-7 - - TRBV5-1 TGCGCCAGCAGAGTTGACACGTCGAGCTCCTACGAGCAGTACTTC CASRVDTSSSYEQYF
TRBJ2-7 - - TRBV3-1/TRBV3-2 TGTGCCAGCAGCCTAGTTGGCTCGGAGCGGGAGCAGTACTTC CASSLVGSEREQYF
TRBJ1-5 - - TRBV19 TGTGCCAGTAGTATACCATCTAGCAATCAGCCCCAGCATTTT CASSIPSSNQPQHF
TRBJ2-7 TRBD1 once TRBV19 TGTGCCAGTAGTGCCTCCCGGGACAGGTACGAGCAGTACTTC CASSASRDRYEQYF
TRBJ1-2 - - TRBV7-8 TGTGCCAGCAGCTCAGGAGGGGAGTGGGGCTACACCTTC CASSSGGEWGYTF
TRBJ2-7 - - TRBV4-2 TGTGCCAGCAGCCACCTCACGGCGGAGGGGAGGTACGAGCAGTACTTC CASSHLTAEGRYEQYF
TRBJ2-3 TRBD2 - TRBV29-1 TGCAGCGACGCGCGGGGGGGGACAGATACGCAGTATTTT CSDARGGTDTQYF
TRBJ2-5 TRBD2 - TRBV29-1 TGCAGCGTTCTGACAGCGACTAGCGCCATCCAAGAGACCCAGTACTTC CSVLTATSAIQETQYF
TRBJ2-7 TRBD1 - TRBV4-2 TGTGCCAGCAGCCAAGGACAGGGTGCCTACGAGCAGTACTTC CASSQGQGAYEQYF